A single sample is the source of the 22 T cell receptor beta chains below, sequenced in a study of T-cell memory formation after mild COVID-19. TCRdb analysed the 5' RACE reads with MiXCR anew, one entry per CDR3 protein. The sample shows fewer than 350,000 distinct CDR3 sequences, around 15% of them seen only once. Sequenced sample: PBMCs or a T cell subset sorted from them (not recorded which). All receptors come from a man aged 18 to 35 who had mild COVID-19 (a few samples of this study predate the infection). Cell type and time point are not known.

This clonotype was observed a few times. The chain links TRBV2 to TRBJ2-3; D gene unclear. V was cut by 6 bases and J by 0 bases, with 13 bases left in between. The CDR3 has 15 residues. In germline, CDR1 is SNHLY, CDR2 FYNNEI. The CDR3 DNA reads TGTGCCAGCAGGGGCCCTCCGCCCAGCACAGATACGCAGTATTTT. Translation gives CASRGPPPSTDTQYF.

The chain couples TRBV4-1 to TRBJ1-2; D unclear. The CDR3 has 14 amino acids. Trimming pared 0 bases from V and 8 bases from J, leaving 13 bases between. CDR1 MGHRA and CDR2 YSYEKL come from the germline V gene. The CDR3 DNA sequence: TGCGCCAGCAGCCAAGAAGGTCTTTCGGGAGGCTACACCTTC. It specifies CASSQEGLSGGYTF.

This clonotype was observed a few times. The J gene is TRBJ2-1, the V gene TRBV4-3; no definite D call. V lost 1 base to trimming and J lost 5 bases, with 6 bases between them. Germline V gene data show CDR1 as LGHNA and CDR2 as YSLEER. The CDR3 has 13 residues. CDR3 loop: CASSQVQNNEQFF. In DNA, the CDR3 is TGCGCCAGCAGCCAAGTACAGAACAATGAGCAGTTCTTC.

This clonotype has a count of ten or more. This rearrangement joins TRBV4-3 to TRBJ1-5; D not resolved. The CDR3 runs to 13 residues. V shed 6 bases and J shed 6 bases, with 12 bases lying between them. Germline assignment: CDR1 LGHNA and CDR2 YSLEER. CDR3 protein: CASSASSGQPQHF. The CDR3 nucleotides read TGCGCCAGCAGTGCCAGTTCTGGTCAGCCCCAGCATTTT.

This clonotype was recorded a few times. The CDR3 DNA is TGTGCCAGCAGCAAAGATCTCCTGGGGGCTGACAACCAAGAGACCCAGTACTTC. Protein product: CASSKDLLGADNQETQYF. This chain joins TRBV21-1 and TRBJ2-5; the table's D call, TRBD1, has no DNA check behind it. TRBV21-1 is shown as a pseudogene. CDR3 length: 18 residues.

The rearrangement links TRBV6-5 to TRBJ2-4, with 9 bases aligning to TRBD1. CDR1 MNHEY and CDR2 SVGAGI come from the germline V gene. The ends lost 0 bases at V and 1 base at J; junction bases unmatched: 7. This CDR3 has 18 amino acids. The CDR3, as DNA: TGTGCCAGCAGTTACTCGTTCTCTGACAGGGGGGCCAAAAACATTCAGTACTTC. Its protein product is CASSYSFSDRGAKNIQYF.

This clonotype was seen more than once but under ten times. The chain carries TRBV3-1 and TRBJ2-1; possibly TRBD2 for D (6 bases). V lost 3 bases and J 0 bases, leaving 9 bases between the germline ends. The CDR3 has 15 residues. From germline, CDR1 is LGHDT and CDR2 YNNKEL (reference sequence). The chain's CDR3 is CASSQAGSSYNEQFF. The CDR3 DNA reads TGTGCCAGCAGCCAGGCGGGGAGCTCCTACAATGAGCAGTTCTTC.

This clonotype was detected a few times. CDR3 DNA: TGCGCCAGCAGCTTGGTCGCGGGGGGGGCCCTTGAGCAGTTCTTC. It translates to CASSLVAGGALEQFF. This chain uses TRBV5-1 with TRBJ2-1; 9 bases are a match to TRBD2. The CDR3 is 15 amino acids. The germline gives CDR1 SGHRS, CDR2 YFSETQ. Trimming at V came to 0 bases and at J to 9 bases, leaving 7 bases not matched to a gene.

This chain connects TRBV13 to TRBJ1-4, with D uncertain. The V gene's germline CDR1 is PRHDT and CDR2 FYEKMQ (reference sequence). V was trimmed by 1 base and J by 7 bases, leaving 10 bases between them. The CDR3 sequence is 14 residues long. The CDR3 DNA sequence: TGTGCCAGCAGCTTAGCTTTGCGAGGTGAAAAACTGTTTTTT. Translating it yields CASSLALRGEKLFF. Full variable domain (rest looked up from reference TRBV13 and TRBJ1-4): AAGVIQSPRHLIKEKRETATLKCYPIPRHDTVYWYQQGPGQDPQFLISFYEKMQSDKGSIPDRFSAQQFSDYHSELNMSSLELGDSALYFCASSLALRGEKLFFGSGTQLSVL.

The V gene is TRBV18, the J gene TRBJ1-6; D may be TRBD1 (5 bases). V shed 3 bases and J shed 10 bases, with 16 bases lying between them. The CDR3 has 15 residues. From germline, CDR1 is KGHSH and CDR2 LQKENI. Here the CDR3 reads CASSPSRASFSPLHF. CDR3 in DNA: TGTGCCAGCTCACCTTCCAGGGCTTCTTTCTCACCCCTCCACTTT.

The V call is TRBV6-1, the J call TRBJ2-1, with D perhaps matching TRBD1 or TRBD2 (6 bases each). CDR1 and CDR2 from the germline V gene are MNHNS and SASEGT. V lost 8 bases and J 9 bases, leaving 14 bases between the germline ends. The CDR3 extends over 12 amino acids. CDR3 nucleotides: TGTGCCAGCCTATCGGGGGCAGGTGAGCAGTTCTTC. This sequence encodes CASLSGAGEQFF.

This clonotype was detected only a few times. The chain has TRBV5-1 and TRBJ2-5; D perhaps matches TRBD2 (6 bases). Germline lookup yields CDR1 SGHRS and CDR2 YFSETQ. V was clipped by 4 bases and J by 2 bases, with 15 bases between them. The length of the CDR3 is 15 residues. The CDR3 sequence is CASSRGAGLQETQYF. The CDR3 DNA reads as TGCGCCAGCAGCCGCGGCGCGGGGCTACAAGAGACCCAGTACTTC.

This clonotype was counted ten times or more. The chain's CDR3 is CASRWDRGDDGEKLFF. The CDR3 DNA follows: TGTGCCAGCAGATGGGACAGGGGTGATGATGGGGAAAAACTGTTTTTT. The V call is TRBV7-8, the J call TRBJ1-4; TRBD1 matches 10 bases. Germline V gives CDR1 SGHVS, CDR2 FQNEAQ. The V gene end was trimmed by 6 bases and the J gene end by 8 bases; junction bases not matched to a gene: 12. The CDR3 has 16 amino acids. The whole variable domain, remainder taken from reference TRBV7-8 and TRBJ1-4, is GAGVSQSPRYKVAKRGQDVALRCDPISGHVSLFWYQQALGQGPEFLTYFQNEAQLDKSGLPSDRFFAERPEGSVSTLKIQRTQQEDSAVYLCASRWDRGDDGEKLFFGSGTQLSVL.

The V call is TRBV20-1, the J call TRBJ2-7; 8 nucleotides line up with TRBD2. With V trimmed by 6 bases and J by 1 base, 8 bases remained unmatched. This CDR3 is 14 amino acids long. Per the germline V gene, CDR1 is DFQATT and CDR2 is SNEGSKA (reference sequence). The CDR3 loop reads CSADPGTSSYEQYF. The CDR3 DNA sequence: TGCAGTGCCGATCCCGGGACTAGTTCCTACGAGCAGTACTTC.

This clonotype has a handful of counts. This CDR3 reads CASGHWGDYNEQFF. Here the CDR3 DNA reads TGTGCCAGCGGCCACTGGGGGGACTACAATGAGCAGTTCTTC. The V call is TRBV12-3 or TRBV12-4, the J call TRBJ2-1; a weak D match, TRBD2 (6 bases). The germline V and J ends were trimmed by 8 bases and 3 bases, with 14 bases remaining between them. This CDR3 region has 14 residues.

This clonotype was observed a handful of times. Written as DNA, the CDR3 is TGTGCCAGCCTTGAGTTTTACGAGCAGTACGTC. Translation gives CASLEFYEQYV. J is TRBJ2-7 and V is TRBV2; D call uncertain. There are 11 residues in the CDR3. Trimming pared 8 bases from V and 4 bases from J, leaving 9 bases between. Germline loops: CDR1 SNHLY, CDR2 FYNNEI.

This CDR3 is CSARKGPYEQYV. The CDR3 DNA sequence: TGCAGTGCCCGAAAGGGCCCTTACGAGCAGTACGTC. The rearrangement joins TRBV20-1 to TRBJ2-7, with D unresolved. V lost 6 bases and J lost 4, with 13 bases in between. The CDR3 totals 12 residues. Germline loops: CDR1 DFQATT, CDR2 SNEGSKA (reference sequence).

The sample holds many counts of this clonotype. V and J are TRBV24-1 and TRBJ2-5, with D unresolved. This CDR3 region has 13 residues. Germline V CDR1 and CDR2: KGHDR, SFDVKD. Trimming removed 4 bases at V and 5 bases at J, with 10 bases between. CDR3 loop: CATSDTALETQYF. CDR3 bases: TGTGCCACCAGTGACACAGCCCTGGAGACCCAGTACTTC.

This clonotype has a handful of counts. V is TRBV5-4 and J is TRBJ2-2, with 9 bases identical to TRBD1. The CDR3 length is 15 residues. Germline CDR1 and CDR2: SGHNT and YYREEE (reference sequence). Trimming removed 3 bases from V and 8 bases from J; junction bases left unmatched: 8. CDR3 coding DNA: TGTGCCAGCAGCTGGACAGGGGAAGGAACTGGGGAGCTGTTTTTT. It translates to CASSWTGEGTGELFF.

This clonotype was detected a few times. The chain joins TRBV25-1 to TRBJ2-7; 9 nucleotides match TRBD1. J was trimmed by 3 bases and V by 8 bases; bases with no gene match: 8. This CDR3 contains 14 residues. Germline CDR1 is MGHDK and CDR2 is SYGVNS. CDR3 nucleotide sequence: TGTGCCAGCTCTAAGTGGGACAGGGTCTACGAGCAGTACTTC. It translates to CASSKWDRVYEQYF.

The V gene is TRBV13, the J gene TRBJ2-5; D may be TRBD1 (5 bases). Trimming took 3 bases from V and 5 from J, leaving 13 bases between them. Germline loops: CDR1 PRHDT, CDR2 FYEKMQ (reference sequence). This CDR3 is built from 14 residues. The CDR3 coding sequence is TGTGCCAGCAGCTTTGGACATCTCGGGGAGACCCAGTACTTC. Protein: CASSFGHLGETQYF.

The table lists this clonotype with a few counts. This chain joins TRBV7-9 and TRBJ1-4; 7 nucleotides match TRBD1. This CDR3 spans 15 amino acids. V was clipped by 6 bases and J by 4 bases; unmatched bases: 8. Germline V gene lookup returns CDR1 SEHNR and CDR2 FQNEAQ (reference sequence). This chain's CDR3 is CASSQGTANNEKLFF. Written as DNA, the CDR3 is TGTGCCAGCAGTCAAGGGACAGCTAATAATGAAAAACTGTTTTTT.